Listed below are T cell receptor beta chains from one sample, sequenced in a study of molecular identifiers for immune sequencing clone quantification. One entry per CDR3 protein results from TCRdb running MiXCR on the PCR reads. Of about 320,000 distinct CDR3 sequences listed, about 20% are singletons. Input material: naive CD8+ T cells from blood, with Jurkat cell RNA spiked in. Receptor source: a human donor in good health. Some libraries in this study had Jurkat cell RNA spiked in. Both conserved end residues are part of each CDR3. The D gene is left open where the match is weak. Size is stated for part of the rows, as once, few or many counts, or as a class when the clone is expanded.

v_gene	d_gene	abundance	j_gene	CDR3aa	CDR3nt
TRBV7-8	.	many	TRBJ2-3	CASSRQSSTDTQYF	TGTGCCAGCAGCCGACAGTCTAGCACAGATACGCAGTATTTT
TRBV12-3/TRBV12-4	TRBD2	few	TRBJ2-3	CASRGLAGGLGTDTQYF	TGTGCCAGCAGGGGACTAGCGGGGGGGCTTGGCACAGATACGCAGTATTTT
TRBV20-1	.	many	TRBJ1-6	CSANGISNSPLHF	TGCAGTGCTAACGGGATATCTAATTCACCCCTCCACTTT
TRBV12-3/TRBV12-4	.	many	TRBJ1-5	CASSLDAASQPQHF	TGTGCCAGCAGTTTAGATGCGGCTAGTCAGCCCCAGCATTTT
TRBV28	.	many	TRBJ2-3	CASIATISSTDTQYF	TGTGCCAGCATCGCGACTATATCTAGCACAGATACGCAGTATTTT
TRBV6-2/TRBV6-3	.	few	TRBJ2-7	CASSYSALSPYEQYF	TGTGCCAGCAGTTACTCTGCGCTAAGTCCCTACGAGCAGTACTTC
TRBV7-6	TRBD1	many	TRBJ1-6	CASSPRTGAASPLHF	TGTGCCAGCAGCCCCCGGACAGGCGCCGCTTCACCCCTCCACTTT
TRBV7-9	TRBD1	many	TRBJ1-1	CASSGTGSEAFF	TGTGCCAGCAGTGGGACAGGGTCTGAAGCTTTCTTT
TRBV28	TRBD1	many	TRBJ2-1	CASTLGTGQGPYEQFF	TGTGCCAGCACATTGGGCACGGGACAGGGCCCTTACGAGCAGTTCTTC
TRBV29-1	TRBD2	many	TRBJ2-3	CSVPLAGVLDTQYF	TGCAGCGTTCCTCTAGCGGGAGTGTTGGATACGCAGTATTTT
TRBV29-1	.	many	TRBJ2-2	CSVDITTGELFF	TGCAGCGTTGACATTACTACCGGGGAGCTGTTTTTT
TRBV6-2/TRBV6-3	TRBD2	many	TRBJ2-3	CASSRVPSGRTDTQYF	TGTGCCAGCAGTCGCGTCCCTAGCGGGAGAACAGATACGCAGTATTTT
TRBV20-1	.	many	TRBJ2-4	CSATDGRLAKNIQYF	TGCAGTGCCACCGACGGAAGACTAGCCAAAAACATTCAGTACTTC
TRBV9	TRBD2	many	TRBJ2-3	CASSLPSGGAPTDTQYF	TGTGCCAGCAGCCTACCTAGCGGGGGGGCCCCCACAGATACGCAGTATTTT
TRBV28	TRBD1	many	TRBJ2-5	CASSPTGALETQYF	TGTGCCAGCAGTCCGACAGGGGCCCTGGAGACCCAGTACTTC
TRBV27	.	few	TRBJ2-7	CASSPGPGTQRTYEKYF	TGTGCCAGCAGTCCAGGCCCCGGGACCCAGAGGACCTACGAGAAGTACTTC
TRBV7-9	.	few	TRBJ2-1	CALKQESSYNEQFF	TGTGCCTTGAAACAGGAAAGCTCCTACAATGAGCAGTTCTTC
TRBV7-2	.	many	TRBJ1-1	CASSSSKRGTEAFF	TGTGCCAGCAGCTCCTCGAAGAGGGGGACGGAAGCTTTCTTT
TRBV9	.	many	TRBJ2-7	CASSLSFSGYEQYF	TGTGCCAGCAGCCTATCCTTTAGTGGGTACGAGCAGTACTTC
TRBV27	.	many	TRBJ2-2	CASSLWSGELFF	TGTGCCAGCAGTTTATGGTCCGGGGAGCTGTTTTTT
TRBV19	.	many	TRBJ2-5	CARQDSQETQYF	TGTGCCAGGCAGGACAGCCAAGAGACCCAGTACTTC
TRBV20-1	.	.	TRBJ1-5	CSARDVQTEILYSNQPQHF	TGCAGTGCTAGAGATGTGCAGACGGAGATACTTTATAGCAATCAGCCCCAGCATTTT
TRBV28	TRBD1	many	TRBJ2-7	CASSLDRGIEQYF	TGTGCCAGCAGTTTAGACAGGGGGATTGAGCAGTACTTC
TRBV4-1	.	many	TRBJ2-7	CASSQDYPGVEQYF	TGCGCCAGCAGCCAAGATTACCCGGGGGTCGAGCAGTACTTC
TRBV9	.	many	TRBJ2-7	CASSVADGGPYEQYF	TGTGCCAGCAGCGTAGCTGACGGGGGGCCCTACGAGCAGTACTTC
TRBV5-1	.	many	TRBJ1-5	CASSLARTAEVYSNQPQHF	TGCGCCAGCAGCTTGGCCCGGACGGCAGAGGTGTATAGCAATCAGCCCCAGCATTTT
TRBV19	.	few	TRBJ2-5	CASSISSYETQYF	TGTGCCAGTAGTATATCCAGCTATGAGACCCAGTACTTC
TRBV29-1	.	.	TRBJ2-7	CSVAGGPRSYEQYF	TGCAGCGTTGCAGGGGGGCCGCGTAGTTACGAGCAGTACTTC
TRBV4-3	.	few	TRBJ1-4	CASSQDISTGRDEKLFF	TGCGCCAGCAGCCAAGATATAAGCACAGGGAGGGATGAAAAACTGTTTTTT
TRBV27	.	many	TRBJ2-1	CASSPGSVQFF	TGTGCCAGCAGTCCGGGGTCGGTGCAGTTCTTC
TRBV9	.	many	TRBJ2-7	CASSVGGPPYEQYF	TGTGCCAGCAGCGTAGGCGGACCACCTTACGAGCAGTACTTC
TRBV27	.	.	TRBJ2-2	CASSLMTSQGPGELFF	TGTGCCAGCAGTTTAATGACGAGTCAGGGACCCGGGGAGCTGTTTTTT
TRBV19	.	many	TRBJ1-1	CASSIWDTEAFF	TGTGCCAGTAGTATATGGGACACTGAAGCTTTCTTT
TRBV7-9	.	many	TRBJ2-1	CASSHTVGGEEYNEQFF	TGTGCCAGCAGCCACACGGTTGGCGGGGAGGAGTACAATGAGCAGTTCTTC
TRBV20-1	TRBD2	.	TRBJ2-5	CSARGRRLAGGMKETQYF	TGCAGTGCTAGAGGCCGCCGGCTAGCGGGAGGGATGAAAGAGACCCAGTACTTC
TRBV27	TRBD2	many	TRBJ2-7	CASGGLAGVRYEQYF	TGTGCCAGCGGGGGACTAGCGGGAGTCAGGTACGAGCAGTACTTC
TRBV7-6	.	.	TRBJ1-3	CASSLTVFSGNTIYF	TGTGCCAGCAGCTTAACGGTATTCTCTGGAAACACCATATATTTT
TRBV4-1	TRBD1	.	TRBJ2-7	CASSQAGTGSHEQYF	TGCGCCAGCAGCCAAGCCGGGACAGGGAGTCACGAGCAGTACTTC
TRBV4-3	.	.	TRBJ2-7	CAGSQEVLEGLSYEQYF	TGCGCCGGCAGCCAAGAGGTATTGGAGGGACTCTCCTACGAGCAGTACTTC
TRBV11-2	TRBD1	many	TRBJ1-4	CASSLGPLRGPIEKLFF	TGTGCCAGCAGCTTAGGACCCCTCAGGGGGCCAATTGAAAAACTGTTTTTT
TRBV27	TRBD2	few	TRBJ2-7	CASSFGSGRAHEQYF	TGTGCCAGCAGTTTCGGTAGCGGGAGGGCCCACGAGCAGTACTTC
TRBV2	TRBD2	many	TRBJ2-3	CASNPAGVGPDTQYF	TGTGCCAGCAATCCAGCGGGAGTGGGCCCAGATACGCAGTATTTT
TRBV11-1	.	many	TRBJ1-1	CASSLVGRGTEAFF	TGTGCCAGCAGCTTAGTAGGTCGTGGCACTGAAGCTTTCTTT
TRBV30	.	.	TRBJ1-5	CAWSPLETDAVYSNQPQHF	TGTGCCTGGAGCCCGCTTGAGACAGACGCAGTTTATAGCAATCAGCCCCAGCATTTT
TRBV27	.	.	TRBJ1-1	CASSLSVGWSEAFF	TGTGCCAGCAGTTTATCGGTAGGTTGGTCTGAAGCTTTCTTT
TRBV7-6	.	many	TRBJ1-1	CASSFGGATEAFF	TGTGCCAGCAGCTTTGGAGGGGCCACTGAAGCTTTCTTT
TRBV5-6	.	few	TRBJ1-6	CASSLVRAPNSPLHF	TGTGCCAGCAGCTTGGTCAGGGCTCCGAATTCACCCCTCCACTTT